The present T cell receptor (beta chain) was sequenced within a study of control samples from healthy donors and cancer patients. Germline V CDR1 and CDR2: LGHDT, YNNKEL (reference sequence). The CDR3 sequence is 15 residues long. The J segment lost 3 bases and the V segment lost 2 bases, leaving 7 bases of the junction unmatched. Generated by immunoSEQ multiplex PCR, the TCRdb table keeps only in-frame clones and is missing some. There are around 130,000 clones in the sample; roughly 91% occur only once, and 6.5% to 9.5% lies in the top ten. V gene TRBV3-1 (or the pseudogene TRBV3-2) combines with J gene TRBJ2-7; TRBD1 agrees at 7 bases. This TCR came from a man in his fifties with head and neck cancer. Sequences were obtained from PBMCs. As DNA, the CDR3 is TGTGCCAGCAGCCAAACGGTGGCAGGGGGCTACGAGCAGTACTTC. This codes for CASSQTVAGGYEQYF.